The T cell receptor beta chain described here comes from a study of vaccination effects on CD4 cells after COVID-19. This clone showed up just once. Its antigen is still unknown. The assay was immunoSEQ multiplex PCR, and TCRdb's table has in-frame clones only and misses some. Among 66,000 or so clones listed, 70% to 80% were seen once. CD4+ T cells were isolated after 10 days of culture. Vaccination of participants consisted of two doses of either the BNT162b2 or mRNA-1273 vaccine. Study-wide results and caveats: The study dataset contains few convalescent patients and includes no early post-infection timepoints.

This receptor was identified in a human donor who received a COVID-19 vaccine. Sequences were derived from CD4+ T cells from PBMCs cultured without peptide, sampled after COVID-19 vaccination.

The DNA for the CDR3 is TGTGCCAGCAGTTACTTACGTAATGGTGAGCAGTTCTTC. This sequence encodes CASSYLRNGEQFF. The V and J genes are TRBV6-5 and TRBJ2-1; no clear D gene. This CDR3 comprises 13 residues. Per germline, CDR1 MNHEY and CDR2 SVGAGI. V lost 1 base to trimming and J lost 9 bases, with 10 bases between them.